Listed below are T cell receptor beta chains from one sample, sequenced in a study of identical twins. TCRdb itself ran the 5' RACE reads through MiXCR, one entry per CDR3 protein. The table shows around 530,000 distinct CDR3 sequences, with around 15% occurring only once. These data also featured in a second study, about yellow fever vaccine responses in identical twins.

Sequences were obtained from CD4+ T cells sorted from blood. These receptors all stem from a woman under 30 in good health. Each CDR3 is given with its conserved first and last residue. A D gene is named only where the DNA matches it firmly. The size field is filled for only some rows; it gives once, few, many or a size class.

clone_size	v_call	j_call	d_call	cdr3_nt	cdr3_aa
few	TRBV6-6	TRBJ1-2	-	TGTGCCAGCAGGTGGGGGGAGGGTGGCTACACCTTC	CASRWGEGGYTF
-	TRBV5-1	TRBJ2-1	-	TGCGCCAGCAGCGTGATGGACAGCTACAATGAGCAGTTCTTC	CASSVMDSYNEQFF
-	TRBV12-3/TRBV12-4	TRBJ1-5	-	TGTGCCACGAGGGCACAGCTCAATCAGCCCCAGCATTTT	CATRAQLNQPQHF
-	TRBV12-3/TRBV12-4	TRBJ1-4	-	TGTGCCAGCAGTTTACAGCACGGGAAAAATAATGAAAAACTGTTTTTT	CASSLQHGKNNEKLFF
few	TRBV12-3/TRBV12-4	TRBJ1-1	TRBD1	TGTGCCAGCAGAGGGACAGGGGGGAACACTGAAGCTTTCTTT	CASRGTGGNTEAFF
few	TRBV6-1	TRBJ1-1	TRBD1	TGTGCCAGCACCCTACAGGGGGCAGGAACTGAAGCTTTCTTT	CASTLQGAGTEAFF
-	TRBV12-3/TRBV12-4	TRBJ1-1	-	TGTGCCAGCAGTTTTAGCGGTCGTGAGAACACTGAAGCTTTCTTT	CASSFSGRENTEAFF
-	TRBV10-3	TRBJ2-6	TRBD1	TGTGCCATCAGTAAATCCGCCGGGACAGGAGACTCTGGGGCCAACGTCCTGACTTTC	CAISKSAGTGDSGANVLTF
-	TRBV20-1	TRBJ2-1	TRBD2	TGCAGTGCTAGAGTCATAGCGGGAATTGGGGTGGGCTACTACAATGAGCAGTTCTTC	CSARVIAGIGVGYYNEQFF
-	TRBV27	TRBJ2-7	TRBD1	TGTCCCAGCAGTCCCCGGGACAGTCCTTCCTACGAGCAGTACTTC	CPSSPRDSPSYEQYF
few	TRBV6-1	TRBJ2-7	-	TGTGCCAGCGATCATTACGAGCAGTACTTC	CASDHYEQYF
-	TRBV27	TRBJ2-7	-	TGTGCCAGCAGTCGAAGCGGACAACGGGGCGAGCAGTACTTC	CASSRSGQRGEQYF
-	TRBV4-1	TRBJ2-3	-	TGCGCCAGCAGCCTACAGACAGGTAGCACAGATACGCAGTATTTT	CASSLQTGSTDTQYF
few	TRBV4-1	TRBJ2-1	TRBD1	TGCGCCAGCAGCGACTACCCGCCGGGACAGGGGGGGAATGAGCAGTTCTTC	CASSDYPPGQGGNEQFF
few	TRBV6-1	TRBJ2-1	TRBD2	TGTGCCAGCAGATCCGGGACTAGCGGTCACAATGAGCAGTTCTTC	CASRSGTSGHNEQFF
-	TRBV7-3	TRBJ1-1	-	TGTGCCAGCAGCCGGGAGGTGTGGGGCACTGAAGCTTTCTTT	CASSREVWGTEAFF
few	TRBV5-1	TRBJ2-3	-	TGCGCCAGCAGCTTGAGGACAGAGTTCACAGATACGCAGTATTTT	CASSLRTEFTDTQYF
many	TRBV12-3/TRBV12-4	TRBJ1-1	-	TGTGCCAGCAGTCAAGGACCGGGGACTGAAGCTTTCTTT	CASSQGPGTEAFF
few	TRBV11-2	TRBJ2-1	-	TGTGCCAGCAGCGCCTTTAGAATCCTGGCCTACAATGAGCAGTTCTTC	CASSAFRILAYNEQFF
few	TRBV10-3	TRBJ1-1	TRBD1	TGTGCCATCAGTGGGACAGGCACTGAAGCTTTCTTT	CAISGTGTEAFF
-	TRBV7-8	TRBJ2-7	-	TGTGCCAGCAGCTTAGAGGTTTTCAGGGTTGGGGAGCAGTACTTC	CASSLEVFRVGEQYF
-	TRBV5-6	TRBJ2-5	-	TGTGCCAGCAGCTTCACTGGACAAAAAGAGACCCAGTACTTC	CASSFTGQKETQYF
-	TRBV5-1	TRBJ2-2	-	TGCGCCAGCAGGGTCGAACCGAACACCGGGGAGCTGTTTTTT	CASRVEPNTGELFF
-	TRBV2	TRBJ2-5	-	TGTGCCAGCAGAATGACTGCCGGGGAGACCCAGTACTTC	CASRMTAGETQYF
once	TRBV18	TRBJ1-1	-	TGTGCCAGCTCACCACCGTTGGGGAGGAGCACTGAAGCTTTCTTT	CASSPPLGRSTEAFF
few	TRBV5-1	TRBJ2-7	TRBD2	TGCGCCAGCAGCAGGAACGAGCGGGAGGGTTACGAGCAGTACTTC	CASSRNEREGYEQYF
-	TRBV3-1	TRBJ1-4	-	TGTGCCAGCAGCCAGGAGGGGATCACTGAAAAACTGTTTTTT	CASSQEGITEKLFF
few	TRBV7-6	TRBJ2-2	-	TGTGCCAGCAGCATATCCGGGAACACCGGGGAGCTGTTTTTT	CASSISGNTGELFF
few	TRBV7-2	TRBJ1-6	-	TGTGCCAGCAGCCGGGCTAATTCACCCCTCCACTTT	CASSRANSPLHF
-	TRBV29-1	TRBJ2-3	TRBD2	TGCAGCGTTGAAGATCTCGGTCTAGCGGGAGGAGGGTTGAAAGATACGCAGTATTTT	CSVEDLGLAGGGLKDTQYF
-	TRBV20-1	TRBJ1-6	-	TGCAGTGCTAGATTGGGCTCCTATAATTCACCCCTCCACTTT	CSARLGSYNSPLHF
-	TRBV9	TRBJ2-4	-	TGTGCCAGCAGCGTAGGTTGGTTAGCCAAAAACATTCAGTACTTC	CASSVGWLAKNIQYF
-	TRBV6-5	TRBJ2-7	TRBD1	TGTGCCAGCAGTTCCGCCGGGACAGGGGGCGGCTACGAGCAGTACTTC	CASSSAGTGGGYEQYF
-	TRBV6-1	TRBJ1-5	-	TGTGCCAGCAGAGGCACCAATAGCAATCAGCCCCAGCATTTT	CASRGTNSNQPQHF
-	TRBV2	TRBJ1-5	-	TGTGCCAGCAGTGATTGGCGATCGAATCAGCCCCAGCATTTT	CASSDWRSNQPQHF
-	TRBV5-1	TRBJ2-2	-	TGCGCCAGCAGCGACCGCGCGCCGGCGAACACCGGGGAGCTGTTTTTT	CASSDRAPANTGELFF
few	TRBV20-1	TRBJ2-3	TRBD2	TGCAGTGCTAGAGCTGGGGCTAGCGGGAGGGCCGGTGCAGCAGATACGCAGTATTTT	CSARAGASGRAGAADTQYF
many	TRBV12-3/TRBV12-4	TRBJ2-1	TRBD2	TGTGCCAGCAGTTATCCCCCGGGGGGTGGGAGCAACTCCTACAATGAGCAGTTCTTC	CASSYPPGGGSNSYNEQFF
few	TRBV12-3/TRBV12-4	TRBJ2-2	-	TGTGCCAGCAGTTTAAACGCACCGAACACCGGGGAGCTGTTTTTT	CASSLNAPNTGELFF
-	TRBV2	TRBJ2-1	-	TGTGCCAGCAGTTTGCCCCTCGTGGTATCCTACAATGAGCAGTTCTTC	CASSLPLVVSYNEQFF
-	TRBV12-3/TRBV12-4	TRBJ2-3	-	TGTGCCAGCACCCCCTTGTCCGGGGGCGGATCCGATACGCAGTATTTT	CASTPLSGGGSDTQYF
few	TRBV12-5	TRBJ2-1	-	TGTGCTAGTGGGGACTACCCAAACTCCTACAATGAGCAGTTCTTC	CASGDYPNSYNEQFF
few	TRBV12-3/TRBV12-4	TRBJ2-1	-	TGTGCCAGCAGTTTCTCCCCCGGGACAAATGAGCAGTTCTTC	CASSFSPGTNEQFF
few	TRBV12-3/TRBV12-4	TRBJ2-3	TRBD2	TGTGCCAGCAGTTTAGCGAGACTAGCGGGAGTCACAGATACGCAGTATTTT	CASSLARLAGVTDTQYF
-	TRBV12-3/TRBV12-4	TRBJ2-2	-	TGTGCCAGCAGCACGACGAGCCCGGCAGGGATCACCGGGGAGCTGTTTTTT	CASSTTSPAGITGELFF
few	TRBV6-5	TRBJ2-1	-	TGTGCCAGCAGTTACTCGAGTACATCTGGGTTTGAGCAGTTCTTC	CASSYSSTSGFEQFF
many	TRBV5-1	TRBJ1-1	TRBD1	TGCGCCAGCCGGGACAGGAGGAACACTGAAGCTTTCTTT	CASRDRRNTEAFF
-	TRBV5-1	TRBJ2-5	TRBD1	TGCGCCAGCAGTTTGGGTACAGGGGGCGCACGGGAGACCCAGTACTTC	CASSLGTGGARETQYF
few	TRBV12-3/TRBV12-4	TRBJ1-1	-	TGTGCCAGCAGTTTATGGAGCGAGAACACTGAAGCTTTCTTT	CASSLWSENTEAFF